This TCR beta chain was found in a study of identical twins. Germline assignment: CDR1 DFQATT and CDR2 SNEGSKA (reference sequence). The CDR3 is made up of 14 amino acids. V shed 6 bases and J shed 8 bases, with 19 bases lying between them. TCRdb used MiXCR to reprocess the 5' RACE reads, holding one entry per CDR3 protein. The sample lists 450,000 to 600,000 distinct CDR3 sequences; more than 20% were seen once. This clonotype turned up a few times. The antigen is undetermined. The study's findings and limits: Partly confounded zero-insertion analyses could result from invariant MAIT and iNKT cells.

This sample also belongs to another study, concerning yellow fever vaccine responses in identical twins.

This TCR was recovered from a woman in her late teens or twenties in good health. The genes are TRBV20-1 and TRBJ2-2; D is perhaps TRBD1 or TRBD2 (5 bases each). The sequenced material came from CD4+ T cells sorted from blood. CDR3 residues: CSAKAGTTGGELFF. The CDR3 DNA reads TGCAGTGCCAAAGCCGGGACGACGGGTGGGGAGCTGTTTTTT.